This T cell receptor beta chain was retrieved from a study of vaccination and CD4 T cells after COVID-19. Across the study: Either the Pfizer-BioNTech BNT162b2 or Moderna mRNA-1273 vaccine was given as two doses. Regarding the study as a whole: Median counts of SARS-CoV-2-reactive clonotypes increased from around 21 to 38; this difference was not significant.

The CDR3 runs to 14 residues. From germline, CDR1 is MNHEY and CDR2 SMNVEV (reference sequence). Trimming left V 0 bases short and J 7 bases short, with 10 bases between. This clonotype is a singleton in its sample. Its antigen is not identified. The time point: late sampling 161 to 241 days after vaccination in a few convalescent patients. Treatment here: roughly nine-day PBMC culture with coronavirus spike peptide pools or control peptides (ViraFEST assay). With peptide pools, ViraFEST first expanded antigen-specific T cells and afterwards sequenced their TCRs. The Oncomine TCR Beta short-read assay generated sequence data from the DNA of cultured CD4+ T cells. MiXCR, run by TCRdb on the PCR reads, gives a single entry per CDR3 protein. The data hold more than 25,000 distinct CDR3 sequences, with roughly 38% observed a single time.

The source is a human donor who had recovered from COVID-19. This sample comprised CD4+ T cells from blood, cultured in vitro, obtained about 7 months after SARS-CoV-2 vaccination. This chain links TRBV27 with TRBJ2-1; a possible D gene is TRBD2 (6 bases). In DNA, the CDR3 is TGTGCCAGCAGTTTATCGACTAGGGGTAATGAGCAGTTCTTC. Encoded protein: CASSLSTRGNEQFF.